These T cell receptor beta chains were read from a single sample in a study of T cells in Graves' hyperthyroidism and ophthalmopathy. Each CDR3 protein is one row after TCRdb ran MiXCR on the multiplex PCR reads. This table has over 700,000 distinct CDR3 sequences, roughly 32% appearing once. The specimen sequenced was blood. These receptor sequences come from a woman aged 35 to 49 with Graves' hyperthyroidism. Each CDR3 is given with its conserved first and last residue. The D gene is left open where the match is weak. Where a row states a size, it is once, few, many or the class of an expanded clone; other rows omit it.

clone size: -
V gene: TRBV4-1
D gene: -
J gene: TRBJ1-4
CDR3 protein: CASSQDRKSNEKLFF
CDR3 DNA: TGCGCCAGCAGCCAGGACAGAAAGAGTAATGAAAAACTGTTTTTT

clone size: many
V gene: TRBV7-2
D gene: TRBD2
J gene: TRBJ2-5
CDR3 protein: CASSLVSGLGETQYF
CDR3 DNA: TGTGCCAGCAGCTTAGTTAGCGGGCTGGGAGAGACCCAGTACTTC

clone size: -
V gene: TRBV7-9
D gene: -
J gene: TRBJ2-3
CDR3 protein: CASSLGYGPDTQYF
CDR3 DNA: TGTGCCAGCAGCTTAGGTTACGGCCCAGATACGCAGTATTTT

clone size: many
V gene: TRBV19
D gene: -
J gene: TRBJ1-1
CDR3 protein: CASRAGETEAFF
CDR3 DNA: TGTGCCAGTAGGGCAGGGGAGACTGAAGCTTTCTTT

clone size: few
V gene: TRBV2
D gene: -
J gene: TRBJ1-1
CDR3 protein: CASILTGFTEAFF
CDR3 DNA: TGTGCCAGCATTCTCACAGGATTCACTGAAGCTTTCTTT

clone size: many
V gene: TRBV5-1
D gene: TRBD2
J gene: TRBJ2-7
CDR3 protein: CASSSRLAGDSYEQYF
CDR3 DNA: TGCGCCAGCAGCTCGCGACTAGCGGGAGATTCCTACGAGCAGTACTTC

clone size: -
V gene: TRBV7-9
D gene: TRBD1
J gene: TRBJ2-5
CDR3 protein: CASRDRVDQETQYF
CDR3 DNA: TGTGCCAGCCGGGACAGGGTCGACCAAGAGACCCAGTACTTC

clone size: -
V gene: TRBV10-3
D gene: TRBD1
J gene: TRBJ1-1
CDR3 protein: CAIRPRQGAEAFF
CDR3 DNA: TGTGCCATCAGACCACGACAGGGGGCTGAAGCTTTCTTT

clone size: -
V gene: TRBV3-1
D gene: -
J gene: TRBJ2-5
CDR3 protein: CASSHSYPQGETQYF
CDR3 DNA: TGTGCCAGCAGCCATTCATACCCTCAAGGGGAGACCCAGTACTTC

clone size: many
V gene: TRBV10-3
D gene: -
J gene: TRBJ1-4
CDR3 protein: CAISEPISGQNEKLFF
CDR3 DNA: TGTGCCATCAGTGAGCCAATTTCGGGGCAGAATGAAAAACTGTTTTTT

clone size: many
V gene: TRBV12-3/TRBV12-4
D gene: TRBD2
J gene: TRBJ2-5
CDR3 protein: CASSFGGGAWETQYF
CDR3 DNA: TGTGCCAGCAGTTTTGGCGGGGGGGCCTGGGAGACCCAGTACTTC

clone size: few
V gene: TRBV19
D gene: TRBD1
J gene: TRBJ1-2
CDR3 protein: CASSTTDRRNGYTF
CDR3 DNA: TGTGCCAGTAGTACTACGGACAGGAGGAATGGCTACACCTTC

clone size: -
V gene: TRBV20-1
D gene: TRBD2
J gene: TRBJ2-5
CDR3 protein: CSARDESGGQETQYF
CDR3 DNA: TGCAGTGCTAGAGATGAAAGCGGGGGACAAGAGACCCAGTACTTC

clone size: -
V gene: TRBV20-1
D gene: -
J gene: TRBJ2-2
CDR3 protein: CSARDPGLTGELFF
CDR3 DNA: TGCAGTGCTAGAGACCCGGGGTTAACCGGGGAGCTGTTTTTT

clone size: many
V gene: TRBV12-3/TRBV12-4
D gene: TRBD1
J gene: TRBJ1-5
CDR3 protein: CASSLGTGATYSNQPQHF
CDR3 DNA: TGTGCCAGCAGTTTGGGGACAGGGGCTACCTATAGCAATCAGCCCCAGCATTTT

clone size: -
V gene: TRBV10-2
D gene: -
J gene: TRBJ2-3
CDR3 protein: CASSQGATDTQYF
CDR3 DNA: TGTGCCAGCAGCCAGGGAGCCACAGATACGCAGTATTTT

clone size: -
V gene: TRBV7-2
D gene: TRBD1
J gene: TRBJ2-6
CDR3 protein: CASSRSAGQGAAGANDLTF
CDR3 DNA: TGTGCCAGCAGTCGGTCGGCGGGACAGGGGGCGGCCGGGGCCAACGACCTGACTTTC

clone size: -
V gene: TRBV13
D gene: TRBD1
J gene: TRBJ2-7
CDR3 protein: CASSRWDSSYERYF
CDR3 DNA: TGTGCCAGCAGCCGATGGGACAGCTCCTACGAGCGGTACTTC

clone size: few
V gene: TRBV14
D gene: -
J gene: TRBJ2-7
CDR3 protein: CASSPWGRTYEQYF
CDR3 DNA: TGTGCCAGCAGCCCCTGGGGCAGGACCTACGAGCAGTACTTC

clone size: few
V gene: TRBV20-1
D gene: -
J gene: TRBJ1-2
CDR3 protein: CSAPPSGDYGYTF
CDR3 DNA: TGCAGTGCTCCCCCCTCGGGGGACTATGGCTACACCTTC

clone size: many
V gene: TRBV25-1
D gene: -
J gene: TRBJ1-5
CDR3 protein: CVPPGRCNQPQHF
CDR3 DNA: TGTGTCCCTCCCGGACGGTGCAATCAGCCCCAGCATTTT

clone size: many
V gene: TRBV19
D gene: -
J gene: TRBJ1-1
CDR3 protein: CASIGRGHTEAFF
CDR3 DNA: TGTGCCAGTATCGGGAGAGGTCACACTGAAGCTTTCTTT

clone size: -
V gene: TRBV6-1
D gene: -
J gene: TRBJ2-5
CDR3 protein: CASSFTGLAQEAQYF
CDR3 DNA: TGTGCCAGCAGCTTCACAGGCCTTGCCCAAGAGGCCCAGTACTTC

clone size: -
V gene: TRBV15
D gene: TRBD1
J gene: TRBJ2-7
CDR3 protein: CATSRPLLRDSSYEQYF
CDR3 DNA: TGTGCCACCAGCCGACCCCTCCTCCGGGACAGCTCCTACGAGCAGTACTTC

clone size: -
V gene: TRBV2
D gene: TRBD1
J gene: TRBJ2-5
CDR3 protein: CASRGTGSRQETQYF
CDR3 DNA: TGTGCCAGCAGGGGGACAGGGAGTCGGCAAGAGACCCAGTACTTC

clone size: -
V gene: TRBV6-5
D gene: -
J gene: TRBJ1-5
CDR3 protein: CASSYSLPGANQPQHF
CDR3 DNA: TGTGCCAGCAGTTACAGTCTTCCAGGGGCTAATCAGCCCCAGCATTTT

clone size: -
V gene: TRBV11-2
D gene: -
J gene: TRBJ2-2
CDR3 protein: CASSLGVGGRGDEQFF
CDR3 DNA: TGTGCCAGCAGCTTAGGCGTGGGGGGAAGAGGCGATGAGCAGTTTTTT

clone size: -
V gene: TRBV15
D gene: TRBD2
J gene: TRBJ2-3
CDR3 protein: CATTRGATDTQYF
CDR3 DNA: TGTGCCACCACGCGGGGGGCAACAGATACGCAGTATTTT

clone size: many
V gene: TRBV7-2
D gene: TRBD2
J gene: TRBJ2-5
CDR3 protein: CASSSLLAGGGETQYF
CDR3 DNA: TGTGCCAGCAGCTCCCTACTAGCGGGGGGAGGAGAGACCCAGTACTTC

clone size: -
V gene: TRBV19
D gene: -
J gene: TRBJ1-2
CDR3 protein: CASSTLFDRYGYTF
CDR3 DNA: TGTGCCAGTAGTACACTGTTTGATCGCTATGGCTACACCTTC

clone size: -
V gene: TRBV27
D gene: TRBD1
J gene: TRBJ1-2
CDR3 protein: CASSNVQGANYGYTF
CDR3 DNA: TGTGCCAGCAGTAACGTACAGGGGGCGAACTATGGCTACACCTTC

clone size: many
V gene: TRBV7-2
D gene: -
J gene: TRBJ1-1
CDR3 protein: CASSRGTSGAEAFF
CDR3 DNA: TGTGCCAGCAGCCGTGGGACCTCCGGCGCTGAAGCTTTCTTT

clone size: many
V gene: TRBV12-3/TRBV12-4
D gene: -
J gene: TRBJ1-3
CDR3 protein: CASRIGAGNTIYF
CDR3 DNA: TGTGCCAGCAGGATCGGAGCTGGAAACACCATATATTTT

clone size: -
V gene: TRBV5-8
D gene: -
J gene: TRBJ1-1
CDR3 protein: CASRGLERPLGTEAFF
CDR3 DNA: TGTGCCAGCAGAGGCCTCGAAAGACCTCTGGGCACTGAAGCTTTCTTT